This T cell receptor (beta chain) originates from a study of blood T cell repertoires in COVID-19 (dated by TCRdb to about 2020). Regarding the research as a whole: Samples covering the acute and convalescent phases of COVID-19 were provided by collaborators in the United States, Italy and Spain. The prospective study material was composed of cDNA or gDNA derived from T cells, B-cell-depleted T cells, or PBMCs. Deeply sampled blood TCRbeta repertoires from subjects exposed to, actively infected with, or recovered from COVID-19 were included in the dataset. The repertoires were made available in a free public database intended to serve as a resource for research on the immune response to SARS-CoV-2. The samples were drawn from the first 160 participants of the ongoing ImmuneRACE study and from 950 to 1,500 subjects provided by 6 global collaborators. Nearly every sample came with metadata listing a de-identified subject ID, COVID-19 status, age in years and sex. Where available, HLA class I and class II types were taken from metadata supplied by the sample provider and were not determined by assay-based typing.

Participants in the prospective study were aged about 18 to 89 years, lived in 20 to 25 United States geographic areas, and enrolled through a virtual design. In the prospective study, participants were assigned to cohorts based on the clinical history participants reported in a screening survey and a study questionnaire. For ImmuneRACE Cohort 3, a participant was defined as recovered based on two consecutive negative NP/OP PCR tests, clearance by a healthcare professional, or resolution of symptoms. Each participant in the prospective study had whole blood, serum and a nasopharyngeal or oropharyngeal swab collected by mobile phlebotomists. Additional blood draws and questionnaires over an approximately two-month period could optionally be provided by prospective study participants. Blood samples from the prospective study were shipped frozen or at room temperature prior to DNA extraction. Broad study findings and their caveats: Clinical and demographic metadata were provided uncurated, with the amount varying by source and participant.

TCRbeta CDR3 regions were amplified from genomic DNA using the immunoSEQ Assay, a bias-controlled multiplex PCR. As for the original processing: Within the assay, amplification of reference gene primers was used to estimate how many nucleated cells each sample contained. Sequence reads were collapsed and filtered to measure the absolute abundance of every unique TCRbeta CDR3 rearrangement. For each sample, productive Simpson clonality was calculated by taking the square root of Simpson's diversity index across productive rearrangements. Held by TCRdb, this immuneACCESS table contains in-frame sequences only and omits some clones. Under half of the omission traces to an unresolved V gene where checked; the cause of the rest is unknown. That table gives V, J and clone size, and the DNA gave D and trimming. This sample comprises some 200,000 clones, 75% to 90% of them detected only once. The ten most abundant clones make up around 8.8% of the sample.

Remarks on this clone: Its recognized antigen is unknown. Sequence at one end of the junction differs from germline and may be a read error.

Specimen: PBMCs or T cells enriched from blood (not recorded which). This receptor was identified in a man aged 40-55 years who had recovered from COVID-19.

The CDR3 region reads CASSEELAGSPSYEQYF. The bases are TGTGCCAGCAGCGAAGAGCTAGCGGGGTCCCCTTCCTACGAGCAGTACTTC. The rearrangement joined TRBV2 to TRBJ2-7, with 9 central nucleotides matching TRBD2. Counted from cysteine to phenylalanine, this CDR3 has 17 amino acids. The entry retains the CDR3 DNA only, 51 bases that are in frame from base 1. As encoded in the germline V gene, CDR1 is SNHLY while CDR2 is FYNNEI. The CDR3, completed at both ends by the reference TRBV2 and TRBJ2-7 genes, gives the full variable domain EPEVTQTPSHQVTQMGQEVILRCVPISNHLYFYWYRQILGQKVEFLVSFYNNEISEKSEIFDDQFSVERPDGSNFTLKIRSTKLEDSAMYFCASSEELAGSPSYEQYFGPGTRLTVT.